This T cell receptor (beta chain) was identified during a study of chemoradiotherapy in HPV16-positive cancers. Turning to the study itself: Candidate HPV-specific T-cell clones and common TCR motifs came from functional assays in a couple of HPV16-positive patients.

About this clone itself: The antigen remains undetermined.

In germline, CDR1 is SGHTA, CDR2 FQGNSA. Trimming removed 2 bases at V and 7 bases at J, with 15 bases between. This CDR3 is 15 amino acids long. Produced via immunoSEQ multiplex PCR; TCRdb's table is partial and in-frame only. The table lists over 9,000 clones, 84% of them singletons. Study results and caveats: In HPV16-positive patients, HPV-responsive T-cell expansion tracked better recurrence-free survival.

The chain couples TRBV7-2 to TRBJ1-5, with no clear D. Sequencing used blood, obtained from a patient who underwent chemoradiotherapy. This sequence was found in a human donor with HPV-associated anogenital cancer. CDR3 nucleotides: TGTGCCAGCAGCTTAAGGGCAGAGGGAAGGCAGCCCCAGCATTTT. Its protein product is CASSLRAEGRQPQHF.